The 6 T cell receptor beta chains in this list originate from one sample, sequenced in a study of CD8 T cells in ankylosing spondylitis. Whole-study results and caveats: The study identified a TCR beta motif of several highly homologous variants that appeared characteristic of ankylosing spondylitis blood.

No cognate antigen is known for these TCRs. In TCRdb, the 5' RACE reads were re-called with MiXCR into one record per CDR3 protein. Among around 490,000 distinct CDR3 sequences listed, about 5.7% were seen once. Input material: blood, either unsorted or a sorted T cell fraction (not recorded which). These receptors all come from a male donor with ankylosing spondylitis.

The rearrangement uses TRBV5-1 and TRBJ2-1; 11 bases match TRBD2. CDR3 length equals 14 residues. Per the germline V gene, CDR1 is SGHRS and CDR2 is YFSETQ. The V segment lost 7 bases and the J segment 10 bases; nucleotides outside the gene matches: 10. CDR3 DNA: TGCGCCAGCGGAGTACGTAGCGGGAGGGACGAGCAGTTCTTC. Translation gives CASGVRSGRDEQFF. Full variable domain (rest looked up from reference TRBV5-1 and TRBJ2-1): KAGVTQTPRYLIKTRGQQVTLSCSPISGHRSVSWYQQTPGQGLQFLFEYFSETQRNKGNFPGRFSGRQFSNSRSEMNVSTLELGDSALYLCASGVRSGRDEQFFGPGTRLTVL.

The chain carries TRBV4-3 and TRBJ2-1; D is ambiguous. CDR1 and CDR2 (germline): LGHNA, YSLEER. The CDR3 runs 16 residues. Trimming left V 1 base short and J 6 bases short, with 16 bases between. The CDR3 reads CASSQAWSFRSNEQFF. CDR3 coding DNA: TGCGCCAGCAGCCAAGCTTGGTCTTTCAGATCCAATGAGCAGTTCTTC.

This clonotype occurred a few times. It may be a read error: a sequence one base away is much more abundant. The rearrangement uses TRBV6-2 or TRBV6-3 and TRBJ1-1; weak D call: TRBD1 (5 bases). V dropped 6 bases and J dropped 5 bases, with 10 bases sitting between them. From germline, CDR1 is MNHEY and CDR2 SVGEGT. The CDR3 spans 12 residues. The CDR3 sequence: CASRRGGTEAFF. CDR3 DNA: TGTGCCAGCAGAAGGGGCGGGACTGAAGCTTTCTTT.

This clonotype was observed at least ten times. The gene calls are TRBV27 and TRBJ1-5; a possible D gene is TRBD1 (6 bases). Germline lookup yields CDR1 MNHEY and CDR2 SMNVEV (reference sequence). The CDR3 consists of 16 residues. The V end was cut by 3 bases, the J end by 7 bases, with 19 bases between. CDR3 bases: TGTGCCAGCAGTTTGATCGGGGGCTCGCTGTCCCAGCCCCAGCATTTT. This encodes CASSLIGGSLSQPQHF.

This clonotype was picked up many times. The rearrangement uses TRBV20-1 and TRBJ2-3; D may be TRBD1 or TRBD2 (5 bases each). Trimming took 1 base from V and 6 from J, leaving 14 bases between them. CDR1 DFQATT and CDR2 SNEGSKA come from the germline V gene (reference sequence). This CDR3 is built from 14 residues. The DNA of the CDR3 is TGCAGTGCTAGAGGTCGGGGCTGGGGGGATACGCAGTATTTT. It specifies CSARGRGWGDTQYF.

This clonotype was seen ten or more times. The chain uses TRBV7-2 and TRBJ2-1; no clear D gene. Germline V gene data show CDR1 as SGHTA and CDR2 as FQGNSA. The ends were cut back, 1 base at V and 0 bases at J, with 10 bases in the middle. The CDR3 loop spans 16 amino acids. The CDR3 sequence is CASSLGLARSYNEQFF. The CDR3, as DNA: TGTGCCAGCAGCTTAGGACTTGCCCGCTCCTACAATGAGCAGTTCTTC.